This TCR beta chain is from a study of blood T cell repertoires in COVID-19. Trimming removed 7 bases from V and 0 bases from J, with 15 bases in between. CDR1 and CDR2 from the germline V gene are LNHDA and SQIVND (reference sequence). CDR3 size: 16 residues. Authors' processing steps: Estimates of nucleated cell counts were drawn from the amplification of reference gene primers. The table came from immunoSEQ multiplex PCR; TCRdb's copy has only in-frame clones and leaves some out. The V and J calls and the clone size are those of that table, but D and trimming were determined from the DNA. Here the sample spans around 180,000 clones, around 72% being singletons. The table lists this clone with a count of one.

Sequencing used peripheral blood. The gene calls are TRBV19 and TRBJ1-4; D is uncertain. This receptor was taken from a woman of 80 years or more with acute or convalescent COVID-19. The CDR3 protein is CASNGDMFSTNEKLFF. CDR3 nucleotides: TGTGCCAGTAACGGCGACATGTTCTCAACTAATGAAAAACTGTTTTTT.